These 3 T cell receptor beta chains came from one sample sequenced in a study of PD-1 blockade in classical Hodgkin lymphoma. Clones were sequenced by immunoSEQ multiplex PCR, and TCRdb holds only the in-frame ones, with some missing. Of thousands of clones in the sample, about four fifths are singletons; the top ten hold 8.1%. Time point reported: newly diagnosed, previously untreated cHL patient sample. Sequencing was carried out using peripheral blood mononuclear cells (PBMCs). These receptors originate from a human donor with classical Hodgkin lymphoma.

The chain couples TRBV5-5 to TRBJ1-2, with D perhaps matching TRBD1 (5 bases). There are 15 residues in the CDR3. V shed 0 bases and J shed 8 bases, with 17 bases lying between them. CDR1 and CDR2 from the germline V gene are SGHKS and YYEKEE (reference sequence). Written as DNA, the CDR3 is TGTGCCAGCAGCTTGGCGACAGCCCGCGGGGACGGCTACACCTTC. Protein sequence: CASSLATARGDGYTF.

The chain combines TRBV5-1 with TRBJ1-1; unclear D gene. CDR1 and CDR2 from the germline V gene are SGHRS and YFSETQ. The CDR3 sequence is 13 residues long. The V end was cut by 6 bases, the J end by 0 bases, with 9 bases between. The CDR3 DNA is TGCGCCAGCAAGGTACAGCTGAACACTGAAGCTTTCTTT. It yields the protein CASKVQLNTEAFF.

By frequency in the sample, this clone is medium-sized. The rearrangement links TRBV7-2 to TRBJ2-2, with D unclear. This CDR3 comprises 12 residues. CDR1 and CDR2 from the germline V gene are SGHTA and FQGNSA. V gave up 5 bases and J gave up 8 bases, with 9 bases separating them. The CDR3 coding sequence is TGTGCCAGCAGCCCAAGTTATGGGGAGCTGTTTTTT. Protein sequence: CASSPSYGELFF.